This T cell receptor (beta chain) was profiled in a study of CXCR3-negative and CXCR3-positive naive CD8 T cells. In the study overall: Sequencing brought in about 135 million TRB reads altogether, and each library got about 1.5 +/- 0.3 million. Study-wide findings and caveats: CXCR3-positive naive cells had TRB CDR3s that were more hydrophobic than CXCR3-negative naive cells had.

CDR1 is SEHNR and CDR2 is FQNEAQ in the germline V gene (reference sequence). This CDR3 contains 14 residues. In regard to this clonotype: Its antigen is as yet unknown.

The authors prepared UMI-labeled TRB cDNA libraries by 5' RACE. TCRdb derives one entry per CDR3 protein from the 5' RACE reads, leaving out DNA. This repertoire comprises about 120,000 distinct CDR3 sequences; its ten largest clones make up approximately 0.38%. The receptor's source is a human donor in good health. Some clones in this sample may be carry-over from other donors' samples. V usage is TRBV7-9 and J usage is TRBJ2-7; TCRdb selects TRBD1, and the lack of DNA leaves this call unchecked. Sequencing was done on a sample of naive CXCR3+ CD8+ T cells from blood. As for subset: CD45RO-CCR7+CD27+CD95- naive CD8+ T cells expressing CXCR3 (TNR3+). The CDR3 reads CASSSPGTYYEQYF.